The 30 T cell receptor beta chains below all came from one sample that was sequenced in a study of CD8 T cells in Susac syndrome. With random hexamers, 0.5 to 1 ug RNA was reverse transcribed. TCRdb independently ran MiXCR on the immunoSEQ multiplex PCR reads; one entry per CDR3 protein. Found here are some 200,000 distinct CDR3 sequences, more than 85% of them singletons; the top ten hold roughly 0.13%. Sequencing was done on a sample of CD8+ T cells from PBMCs. These receptors were obtained from a human donor with multiple sclerosis.

DNA of the CDR3: TGTGCCACCAGCGGGGTCGGAGAGACCCAGTACTTC. This codes for CATSGVGETQYF. V is TRBV15 and J is TRBJ2-5, with no clear D. Germline V CDR1 and CDR2: LNHNV, YYDKDF (reference sequence). V lost 5 bases to trimming and J lost 4 bases, with 8 bases between them. The CDR3 has 12 amino acids.

This chain connects TRBV2 to TRBJ2-5, with D uncertain. Germline CDR1 reads SNHLY; CDR2 reads FYNNEI. The CDR3 length is 14 residues. The V gene lost 2 bases and the J gene lost 1 base, with 8 bases spanning the gap. The CDR3 DNA reads TGTGCCAGCAGTGAATTGTTCCCCCAAGAGACCCAGTACTTC. Translating it yields CASSELFPQETQYF. The complete variable domain, with remaining parts taken from reference TRBV2 and TRBJ2-5, reads EPEVTQTPSHQVTQMGQEVILRCVPISNHLYFYWYRQILGQKVEFLVSFYNNEISEKSEIFDDQFSVERPDGSNFTLKIRSTKLEDSAMYFCASSELFPQETQYFGPGTRLLVL.

The table lists this clonotype with a count of one. The V call is TRBV4-1, the J call TRBJ2-3; D not resolved. The V end lost 4 bases, the J end lost 4 bases, and 12 bases lay between the germline ends. This CDR3 comprises 14 residues. Germline V gives CDR1 MGHRA, CDR2 YSYEKL. For the CDR3, the DNA is TGCGCCAGCAGCCCCGCGGCCGGCCCAGATACGCAGTATTTT. Translation: CASSPAAGPDTQYF.

This clonotype showed up just once. The chain joins TRBV7-8 to TRBJ2-2; TRBD2 aligns across 9 bases. Trimming took 3 bases from V and 4 from J; bases not matched to a gene: 6. The germline V gene encodes CDR1 SGHVS and CDR2 FQNEAQ. The CDR3 covers 16 residues. CDR3: CASSLYGTSSTGELFF. CDR3 coding DNA: TGTGCCAGCAGCTTGTACGGGACTAGCAGCACCGGGGAGCTGTTTTTT.

The chain combines TRBV6-6 with TRBJ2-3; D unclear. This CDR3 comprises 13 residues. V lost 2 bases, J lost 2 bases, and 5 bases lay in between. Germline CDR1 and CDR2: MNHNY and SVGAGI (reference sequence). For the CDR3, the DNA is TGTGCCAGCAGTTACGGTAACACAGATACGCAGTATTTT. Protein: CASSYGNTDTQYF.

The CDR3 DNA is TGCGCCAGCAGCCAAGATTGGCACCTACAATCCTACGAGCAGTACTTC. Translating it yields CASSQDWHLQSYEQYF. This sequence joins TRBV4-1 and TRBJ2-7; D call uncertain. This CDR3 has 16 residues. Germline CDR1 reads MGHRA; CDR2 reads YSYEKL. The V gene lost 0 bases and the J gene lost 1 base, with 13 bases spanning the gap.

The J gene is TRBJ1-2, the V gene TRBV7-9; the D gene is possibly TRBD1 (6 bases). Trimming left V 5 bases short and J 8 bases short, with 18 bases between. The CDR3 is 14 amino acids. Germline V lookup: CDR1 SEHNR, CDR2 FQNEAQ (reference sequence). CDR3 sequence: CASSPATGGGGYTF. The DNA for the CDR3 is TGTGCCAGCAGCCCCGCGACAGGCGGCGGAGGCTACACCTTC.

The chain is built from TRBV20-1 and TRBJ2-7; a possible D gene is TRBD2 (7 bases). This CDR3 has 14 amino acids. Trimming removed 0 bases from V and 6 bases from J, with 15 bases in between. CDR1 DFQATT and CDR2 SNEGSKA come from the germline V gene (reference sequence). The DNA of the CDR3 is TGCAGTGCTAGAGATCGGGGGGCTGGGTTCGAGCAGTACTTC. It specifies CSARDRGAGFEQYF.

The chain couples TRBV4-1 to TRBJ2-3, with a tentative D call TRBD2 (5 bases). Between the trimmed V and J ends, which lost 4 bases and 3 bases, there was a span of 11 bases. Germline CDR1 MGHRA, CDR2 YSYEKL. The CDR3 length is 14 residues. DNA of the CDR3: TGCGCCAGCAGCCCCGGCCCGGGGACAGATACGCAGTATTTT. It specifies CASSPGPGTDTQYF.

The rearrangement uses TRBV4-2 and TRBJ2-5, with D possibly being TRBD2 (7 bases). The CDR3 contains 16 residues. The germline V gene encodes CDR1 LGHNA and CDR2 YNFKEQ. The V and J ends lost 0 bases and 4 bases respectively, with 15 bases between them. The CDR3 sequence is CASSQDERGGGETQYF. Written as DNA, the CDR3 is TGTGCCAGCAGCCAAGACGAGAGGGGGGGCGGAGAGACCCAGTACTTC.

This chain connects TRBV12-3 or TRBV12-4 to TRBJ1-1; D is unclear. Trimming pared 5 bases from V and 0 bases from J, leaving 13 bases between. This CDR3 has 15 residues. The CDR3 reads CASSRMLGVNTEAFF. The CDR3 DNA follows: TGTGCCAGCAGTAGAATGCTCGGGGTGAACACTGAAGCTTTCTTT.

The chain joins TRBV2 to TRBJ2-1, with D possibly being TRBD2 (6 bases). The CDR3 extends over 12 amino acids. The V gene's germline CDR1 is SNHLY and CDR2 FYNNEI. Trimming took off 3 bases at V and 12 bases at J, with 12 bases between the two ends. The CDR3 loop reads CASSDVGGGQFF. In nucleotides, the CDR3 is TGTGCCAGCAGTGATGTGGGGGGAGGGCAGTTCTTC.

The chain joins TRBV5-1 to TRBJ2-5; 9 nucleotides match TRBD1. The V segment lost 1 base and the J segment 5 bases; nucleotides outside the gene matches: 3. The CDR3 loop spans 14 amino acids. Per the germline V gene, CDR1 is SGHRS and CDR2 is YFSETQ. The CDR3 DNA sequence: TGCGCCAGCAGCTTGACAGGGGGCCCGGAGACCCAGTACTTC. This sequence encodes CASSLTGGPETQYF. Filled out from reference TRBV5-1 and TRBJ2-5, the complete variable domain reads KAGVTQTPRYLIKTRGQQVTLSCSPISGHRSVSWYQQTPGQGLQFLFEYFSETQRNKGNFPGRFSGRQFSNSRSEMNVSTLELGDSALYLCASSLTGGPETQYFGPGTRLLVL.

Only one count was recorded for this clonotype. The rearrangement links TRBV9 to TRBJ2-7; a possible D gene is TRBD2 (5 bases). The CDR3 runs 13 residues. The V gene lost 3 bases and the J gene lost 7 bases, with 14 bases spanning the gap. Germline CDR1 and CDR2: SGDLS and YYNGEE. CDR3 DNA: TGTGCCAGCAGCGCGGGCGGCCGGGGTGAGCAGTACTTC. Protein sequence: CASSAGGRGEQYF.

CDR3 sequence (DNA): TGCAGTGCTAGCGGTACACTAGCCCCTCATGTCTACAATGAGCAGTTCTTC. Encoded protein: CSASGTLAPHVYNEQFF. The chain employs TRBV20-1 and TRBJ2-1; possibly TRBD2 for D (6 bases). The CDR3 sequence is 17 residues long. V lost 3 bases and J 3 bases, leaving 21 bases between the germline ends. Germline V gene data show CDR1 as DFQATT and CDR2 as SNEGSKA (reference sequence).

The chain is built from TRBV6-2 or TRBV6-3 and TRBJ1-2; a weak D match, TRBD1 (6 bases). This CDR3 has 13 amino acids. Trimming took off 1 base at V and 8 bases at J, with 11 bases between the two ends. Germline V gene sequence: CDR1 MNHEY, CDR2 SVGEGT. The CDR3 reads CASSYWGQHGYTF. CDR3 in DNA: TGTGCCAGCAGTTACTGGGGGCAGCACGGCTACACCTTC.

This chain connects TRBV6-6 to TRBJ1-3, with D unclear. With 8 bases removed from V and 0 bases from J, the gap between germline ends came to 8 bases. There are 13 residues in the CDR3. Germline loops: CDR1 MNHNY, CDR2 SVGAGI (reference sequence). CDR3 in DNA: TGTGCCAGCCCCAATAACTCTGGAAACACCATATATTTT. This codes for CASPNNSGNTIYF.

The chain carries TRBV29-1 and TRBJ1-2; 9 nucleotides align to TRBD1. The J segment lost 4 bases and the V segment lost 6 bases, leaving 9 bases of the junction unmatched. Germline V CDR1 and CDR2: SQVTM, ANQGSEA. The CDR3 extends over 14 amino acids. CDR3 sequence reads: CSVARDRAFYGYTF. CDR3 DNA sequence: TGCAGCGTCGCCCGGGACAGGGCCTTCTATGGCTACACCTTC. Complete variable domain (other parts from reference TRBV29-1 and TRBJ1-2): SAVISQKPSRDICQRGTSLTIQCQVDSQVTMMFWYRQQPGQSLTLIATANQGSEATYESGFVIDKFPISRPNLTFSTLTVSNMSPEDSSIYLCSVARDRAFYGYTFGSGTRLTVV.

This clonotype has a single count. The V and J genes are TRBV20-1 and TRBJ2-1; D uncertain. Germline V gives CDR1 DFQATT, CDR2 SNEGSKA (reference sequence). V lost 2 bases and J 8 bases, leaving 7 bases between the germline ends. The CDR3 runs to 11 residues. The CDR3 region is CSARLGYEQFF. The CDR3 DNA reads as TGCAGTGCTAGACTAGGATATGAGCAGTTCTTC.

The genes are TRBV5-6 and TRBJ1-2, with D unclear. The length of the CDR3 is 15 residues. Germline CDR1 is SGHDT and CDR2 is YYEEEE. Trimming removed 0 bases from V and 4 bases from J, with 13 bases in between. The CDR3 coding sequence is TGTGCCAGCAGCTTGGTGCCTTCCCCTCGCTATGGCTACACCTTC. It is translated as CASSLVPSPRYGYTF.

V is TRBV6-5 and J is TRBJ1-1; the D is unclear. Per germline, CDR1 MNHEY and CDR2 SVGAGI. The CDR3 extends over 14 amino acids. V was trimmed by 7 bases and J by 4 bases, leaving 16 bases between them. The CDR3: CASTVTREGTEAFF. CDR3 coding DNA: TGTGCCAGCACCGTGACCCGGGAGGGCACTGAAGCTTTCTTT.

The chain recombines TRBV27 with TRBJ1-1; D remains ambiguous. Germline V lookup: CDR1 MNHEY, CDR2 SMNVEV (reference sequence). There are 11 residues in the CDR3. Trimming left V 4 bases short and J 10 bases short, with 10 bases between. This CDR3 is CASSSARGAFF. The CDR3 coding sequence is TGTGCCAGCAGTTCGGCTCGGGGAGCTTTCTTT.

The rearrangement uses TRBV7-2 and TRBJ2-5; D might be TRBD2 (6 bases). CDR1 and CDR2 from the germline V gene are SGHTA and FQGNSA. With 0 bases removed from V and 5 bases from J, the gap between germline ends came to 13 bases. The CDR3 is 15 residues long. CDR3 loop: CASSLATGVWETQYF. Here the CDR3 DNA reads TGTGCCAGCAGCTTAGCCACGGGAGTGTGGGAGACCCAGTACTTC.

In its sample, this clonotype was seen once. The gene calls are TRBV29-1 and TRBJ2-5; no reliable D call. Germline lookup yields CDR1 SQVTM and CDR2 ANQGSEA. The V end was cut by 5 bases, the J end by 5 bases, with 9 bases between. CDR3 size: 11 residues. Here the CDR3 reads CSVKEMETQYF. The CDR3 coding sequence is TGCAGCGTTAAGGAGATGGAGACCCAGTACTTC. The full variable domain, rest sourced from reference TRBV29-1 and TRBJ2-5, is SAVISQKPSRDICQRGTSLTIQCQVDSQVTMMFWYRQQPGQSLTLIATANQGSEATYESGFVIDKFPISRPNLTFSTLTVSNMSPEDSSIYLCSVKEMETQYFGPGTRLLVL.

The chain couples TRBV20-1 to TRBJ1-5; a weak D match, TRBD1 (5 bases). This CDR3 has 15 residues. Germline V lookup: CDR1 DFQATT, CDR2 SNEGSKA (reference sequence). The V end lost 0 bases, the J end lost 5 bases, and 14 bases lay between the germline ends. CDR3 DNA sequence: TGCAGTGCTAGAGAACCCAGGGCGGGGGATCAGCCCCAGCATTTT. Residues: CSAREPRAGDQPQHF.

The V and J genes are TRBV29-1 and TRBJ1-1, with a weak D call TRBD1 (6 bases). Trimming took 7 bases from V and 1 from J, leaving 10 bases between them. Germline V gives CDR1 SQVTM, CDR2 ANQGSEA. The CDR3 has 12 residues. CDR3: CSAIQGNTEAFF. DNA for the CDR3: TGCAGCGCAATACAGGGGAACACTGAAGCTTTCTTT.

The genes are TRBV28 and TRBJ2-6; D remains ambiguous. Per germline, CDR1 MDHEN and CDR2 SYDVKM. Trimming cost V 6 bases and J 4 bases, with 7 bases left between them. The CDR3 contains 13 residues. CDR3 sequence: CASSLRGANVLTF. The CDR3, as DNA: TGTGCCAGCAGCTTGAGGGGGGCCAACGTCCTGACTTTC.

This clonotype has just a few counts. This chain uses TRBV25-1 with TRBJ2-3; D unclear. The V gene's germline CDR1 is MGHDK and CDR2 SYGVNS. The V end was cut by 3 bases, the J end by 3 bases, with 4 bases between. This CDR3 spans 12 amino acids. The CDR3 loop reads CASSDRTDTQYF. CDR3 DNA: TGTGCCAGCAGTGATCGGACAGATACGCAGTATTTT.

The chain employs TRBV7-2 and TRBJ1-5, with D maybe TRBD1 (5 bases). Germline values: CDR1 SGHTA, CDR2 FQGNSA. Trimming took off 4 bases at V and 9 bases at J, with 16 bases between the two ends. This CDR3 region has 14 residues. The CDR3 protein is CASSSNRGWGPQHF. CDR3 in DNA: TGTGCCAGCAGCTCAAATCGGGGGTGGGGGCCCCAGCATTTT.

The chain is built from TRBV13 and TRBJ2-3, with a possible D match to TRBD2 (6 bases). Germline V CDR1 and CDR2: PRHDT, FYEKMQ (reference sequence). With 0 bases removed from V and 5 bases from J, the gap between germline ends came to 9 bases. The CDR3 is 14 amino acids. The CDR3 here is CASSLGGGEDTQYF. Here the CDR3 DNA reads TGTGCCAGCAGCTTAGGGGGGGGTGAAGATACGCAGTATTTT.